A selection of T cell receptor beta chains follows, all from one sample in a study of blood T cells in healthy people across ages. MiXCR, run by TCRdb on the 5' RACE reads, gives a single entry per CDR3 protein. This table has roughly 1.6 million distinct CDR3 sequences, about 35% appearing once. The sequenced material came from blood. All receptors come from a woman aged 30 to 39 in good health. Each CDR3 is given with its conserved first and last residue. Each record gives: D gene, clone size, V gene, J gene, CDR3 protein, CDR3 DNA. The D gene is left open where the match is weak. The size of a clone is reported for some rows only, either as once, few or many, or as a class for expanded clones.

d_gene: .
abundance: .
v_gene: TRBV9
j_gene: TRBJ2-5
CDR3aa: CASSVYGGPQETQYF
CDR3nt: TGTGCCAGCAGCGTATATGGCGGGCCCCAAGAGACCCAGTACTTC

d_gene: .
abundance: few
v_gene: TRBV28
j_gene: TRBJ2-1
CDR3aa: CASSSGGHNEQFF
CDR3nt: TGTGCCAGCAGTAGTGGGGGCCACAATGAGCAGTTCTTC

d_gene: TRBD2
abundance: few
v_gene: TRBV20-1
j_gene: TRBJ2-1
CDR3aa: CSARGGTKSSYNEQFF
CDR3nt: TGCAGTGCTAGAGGGGGGACTAAGAGCTCCTACAATGAGCAGTTCTTC

d_gene: .
abundance: .
v_gene: TRBV6-4
j_gene: TRBJ1-1
CDR3aa: CASSVPRRNTEAFF
CDR3nt: TGTGCCAGCAGTGTGCCTCGACGGAACACTGAAGCTTTCTTT

d_gene: TRBD1
abundance: .
v_gene: TRBV7-2
j_gene: TRBJ2-3
CDR3aa: CASSRDRVFPDTQYF
CDR3nt: TGTGCCAGCAGCCGGGACAGGGTCTTCCCAGATACGCAGTATTTT

d_gene: TRBD2
abundance: few
v_gene: TRBV27
j_gene: TRBJ2-1
CDR3aa: CASSFPASGGRREQFF
CDR3nt: TGTGCCAGCAGTTTCCCCGCTAGCGGGGGGCGTCGTGAGCAGTTCTTC

d_gene: .
abundance: .
v_gene: TRBV29-1
j_gene: TRBJ1-4
CDR3aa: CSVGGGSEKRFF
CDR3nt: .

d_gene: .
abundance: .
v_gene: TRBV6-6
j_gene: TRBJ1-5
CDR3aa: CASSYSTRSNQPQHF
CDR3nt: TGTGCCAGCAGTTACTCCACGAGGAGCAATCAGCCCCAGCATTTT

d_gene: .
abundance: .
v_gene: TRBV2
j_gene: TRBJ2-2
CDR3aa: CASSWRKGPTGELFF
CDR3nt: TGTGCCAGCAGTTGGAGAAAAGGGCCCACCGGGGAGCTGTTTTTT

d_gene: TRBD1
abundance: many
v_gene: TRBV4-1
j_gene: TRBJ2-7
CDR3aa: CASSQASLLPGQGANEQYF
CDR3nt: TGCGCCAGCAGCCAAGCTTCTCTGCTGCCGGGACAGGGGGCGAACGAGCAGTACTTC

d_gene: .
abundance: few
v_gene: TRBV4-1
j_gene: TRBJ2-7
CDR3aa: CASSQEARVYEQYF
CDR3nt: TGCGCCAGCAGCCAAGAGGCCAGGGTCTACGAGCAGTACTTC

d_gene: .
abundance: few
v_gene: TRBV20-1
j_gene: TRBJ2-3
CDR3aa: CSASPDPTDTQYF
CDR3nt: TGCAGTGCTAGTCCGGATCCCACAGATACGCAGTATTTT

d_gene: TRBD1
abundance: few
v_gene: TRBV28
j_gene: TRBJ1-2
CDR3aa: CASSHRGLPYGYTF
CDR3nt: TGTGCCAGCAGCCACAGGGGGCTTCCCTATGGCTACACCTTC

d_gene: TRBD2
abundance: .
v_gene: TRBV6-6
j_gene: TRBJ2-7
CDR3aa: CVSSYMGLAGDEQYF
CDR3nt: TGTGTCAGCAGTTACATGGGACTAGCGGGAGACGAGCAGTACTTC

d_gene: TRBD1
abundance: .
v_gene: TRBV7-2
j_gene: TRBJ2-5
CDR3aa: CASSLGYRGGETQYF
CDR3nt: TGTGCCAGCAGCTTAGGATACAGGGGCGGTGAGACCCAGTACTTC

d_gene: .
abundance: .
v_gene: TRBV9
j_gene: TRBJ2-2
CDR3aa: CASSPRGTPNTGELFF
CDR3nt: TGTGCCAGCAGCCCCCGAGGGACACCGAACACCGGGGAGCTGTTTTTT

d_gene: .
abundance: .
v_gene: TRBV6-6
j_gene: TRBJ1-1
CDR3aa: CASSYSTGMNTEAFF
CDR3nt: TGTGCCAGCAGTTACTCGACAGGAATGAACACTGAAGCTTTCTTT

d_gene: .
abundance: .
v_gene: TRBV28
j_gene: TRBJ2-7
CDR3aa: CASRPLYMASYEQYF
CDR3nt: TGTGCCAGCAGGCCTCTTTACATGGCATCCTACGAGCAGTACTTC

d_gene: .
abundance: .
v_gene: TRBV12-3/TRBV12-4
j_gene: TRBJ2-3
CDR3aa: CASSLAGNADTQYF
CDR3nt: TGTGCCAGCAGTTTAGCCGGAAACGCAGATACGCAGTATTTT

d_gene: .
abundance: .
v_gene: TRBV12-3/TRBV12-4
j_gene: TRBJ2-7
CDR3aa: CASIPGSGGTYEQYF
CDR3nt: TGTGCCAGCATACCCGGTTCCGGGGGTACCTACGAGCAGTACTTC

d_gene: .
abundance: .
v_gene: TRBV28
j_gene: TRBJ2-2
CDR3aa: CASSFTINTGELFF
CDR3nt: TGTGCCAGCAGCTTCACAATAAACACCGGGGAGCTGTTTTTT

d_gene: .
abundance: .
v_gene: TRBV28
j_gene: TRBJ2-7
CDR3aa: CASSRREEQYF
CDR3nt: TGTGCCAGCAGCCGCAGGGAGGAGCAGTACTTC

d_gene: .
abundance: .
v_gene: TRBV27
j_gene: TRBJ2-7
CDR3aa: CASWGSKYEQYF
CDR3nt: TGTGCCAGCTGGGGCAGTAAGTACGAGCAGTACTTC

d_gene: .
abundance: few
v_gene: TRBV30
j_gene: TRBJ1-1
CDR3aa: CAWTRRGGRGTEAFF
CDR3nt: TGTGCCTGGACCAGACGGGGGGGGCGCGGCACTGAAGCTTTCTTT

d_gene: TRBD2
abundance: few
v_gene: TRBV12-3/TRBV12-4
j_gene: TRBJ2-3
CDR3aa: CASSLRLAGGRRTDTQYF
CDR3nt: TGTGCCAGCAGTTTACGCCTAGCGGGGGGAAGAAGGACAGATACGCAGTATTTT

d_gene: .
abundance: .
v_gene: TRBV4-1
j_gene: TRBJ1-4
CDR3aa: CASSWQLDEKLFF
CDR3nt: TGCGCCAGCAGTTGGCAGTTGGATGAAAAACTGTTTTTT

d_gene: .
abundance: many
v_gene: TRBV6-2/TRBV6-3
j_gene: TRBJ2-1
CDR3aa: CASQDSPDNEQFF
CDR3nt: TGTGCCAGCCAGGACAGTCCTGACAATGAGCAGTTCTTC

d_gene: .
abundance: few
v_gene: TRBV6-2/TRBV6-3
j_gene: TRBJ2-3
CDR3aa: CASSYSYSTDTQYF
CDR3nt: TGTGCCAGCAGTTACTCGTACAGCACAGATACGCAGTATTTT

d_gene: TRBD2
abundance: .
v_gene: TRBV3-1
j_gene: TRBJ2-3
CDR3aa: CASSPRGGRRTDTQYF
CDR3nt: TGTGCCAGCAGCCCGCGGGGAGGGAGACGCACAGATACGCAGTATTTT